This passage covers 25 T cell receptor beta chains from one sample sequenced in a study of T-cell reconstitution after alpha-beta-depleted transplantation in children. Unique molecular identifiers tagged the TCRbeta library. MiXCR, run by TCRdb on the PCR reads, gives a single entry per CDR3 protein. The data contain 150,000 to 250,000 distinct CDR3 sequences, 6.3% of them singletons. Sample: PBMCs, taken before TCRalphabeta/CD19-depleted stem cell transplant. The source is a girl under two years old with combined immunodeficiency, due to receive a stem cell transplant.

The CDR3 reads CASSSLLGQAISGANVLTF. The DNA for the CDR3 is TGTGCCAGCTCATCCCTCCTGGGACAGGCTATCTCTGGGGCCAACGTCCTGACTTTC. The V gene is TRBV18, the J gene TRBJ2-6; the match to TRBD1 covers 8 bases. The length of the CDR3 is 19 residues. Losses at the gene ends were 5 bases for V and 0 bases for J; bases not matched to a gene: 12. Per germline, CDR1 KGHSH and CDR2 LQKENI.

This clonotype was recorded many times. The CDR3 loop is CASNRPTGKPYEQYF. Written as DNA, the CDR3 is TGTGCCAGCAATAGACCGACAGGGAAACCTTACGAGCAGTACTTC. The chain carries TRBV6-2 or TRBV6-3 and TRBJ2-7, with TRBD1 matching 7 bases. The CDR3 totals 15 residues. The V segment lost 7 bases and the J segment 4 bases; nucleotides outside the gene matches: 13. Germline-derived CDR1 and CDR2 are MNHEY and SVGEGT.

The J gene is TRBJ2-1, the V gene TRBV7-8; 8 positions agree with TRBD2. CDR1 is SGHVS, CDR2 FQNEAQ, per germline. The trim removed 1 base at V and 5 bases at J, leaving 7 bases unmatched. The CDR3 sequence is 16 residues long. The CDR3 region has the DNA TGTGCCAGCAGCTTAGTCCCGCGGGGGGTTAACAATGAGCAGTTCTTC. Translating it yields CASSLVPRGVNNEQFF.

J is TRBJ2-7 and V is TRBV4-1; the D is unclear. The CDR3 runs 14 residues. Germline lookup yields CDR1 MGHRA and CDR2 YSYEKL. Between the trimmed V and J ends, which lost 1 base and 0 bases, there was a span of 7 bases. The CDR3 sequence is CASSQVLSSYEQYV. The DNA for the CDR3 is TGCGCCAGCAGCCAAGTTCTGAGCTCCTACGAGCAGTACGTC.

This clonotype was seen at least ten times. V is TRBV10-3 and J is TRBJ1-2; a weak D match, TRBD1 (5 bases). Germline CDR1 and CDR2: ENHRY and SYGVKD. V shed 3 bases and J shed 5 bases, with 13 bases lying between them. The CDR3 is 14 residues long. The CDR3 DNA reads TGTGCCATCAGTGACCCGACAGCCGAGTATGGCTACACCTTC. This gives the protein CAISDPTAEYGYTF.

This clonotype was seen a handful of times. The chain employs TRBV5-1 and TRBJ2-1; 13 nucleotides agree with TRBD2. CDR1 is SGHRS and CDR2 is YFSETQ in the germline V gene. The CDR3 sequence is 17 residues long. V lost 2 bases and J lost 6; bases outside the gene matches: 8. Here the CDR3 reads CASSFRTSGSWSNEQFF. In DNA form, the CDR3 reads TGCGCCAGCAGCTTTAGGACTAGCGGGAGCTGGAGCAATGAGCAGTTCTTC. The full variable domain, with the rest looked up from reference TRBV5-1 and TRBJ2-1, is KAGVTQTPRYLIKTRGQQVTLSCSPISGHRSVSWYQQTPGQGLQFLFEYFSETQRNKGNFPGRFSGRQFSNSRSEMNVSTLELGDSALYLCASSFRTSGSWSNEQFFGPGTRLTVL.

This clonotype was counted ten times or more. V usage is TRBV7-9 and J usage is TRBJ2-7; TRBD1 might be the D (5 bases). The length of the CDR3 is 13 residues. With 5 bases removed from V and 5 bases from J, the gap between germline ends came to 13 bases. CDR1 is SEHNR, CDR2 FQNEAQ, per germline (reference sequence). The DNA for the CDR3 is TGTGCCAGCAGCCCGTGGGGCGCCGACGAGCAGTACTTC. It specifies CASSPWGADEQYF. The entire variable domain, with the rest obtained from reference TRBV7-9 and TRBJ2-7, is as follows: DTGVSQNPRHKITKRGQNVTFRCDPISEHNRLYWYRQTLGQGPEFLTYFQNEAQLEKSRLLSDRFSAERPKGSFSTLEIQRTEQGDSAMYLCASSPWGADEQYFGPGTRLTVT.

This clonotype was counted ten times or more. The rearrangement joins TRBV29-1 to TRBJ2-1, with TRBD1 matching over 8 bases. V shed 3 bases, J shed 8 bases, and the junction held 15 bases outside the gene matches. This CDR3 spans 16 amino acids. Germline lookup yields CDR1 SQVTM and CDR2 ANQGSEA. The DNA for the CDR3 is TGCAGCGTTGAGTGGCCCGGGACAGGAGTGTTGGATGAGCAGTTCTTC. It codes for CSVEWPGTGVLDEQFF.

The sample holds many counts of this clonotype. V gene TRBV20-1 combines with J gene TRBJ2-1; D is unclear. Germline loops: CDR1 DFQATT, CDR2 SNEGSKA (reference sequence). This CDR3 is built from 15 residues. The V gene lost 7 bases and the J gene lost 0 bases, with 16 bases spanning the gap. The CDR3 region is CSVGGFLNSYNEQFF. Here the CDR3 DNA reads TGCAGTGTGGGCGGCTTTCTTAACTCCTACAATGAGCAGTTCTTC.

This clonotype was recorded at least ten times. The chain links TRBV10-3 to TRBJ2-4; TRBD2 matches at 7 bases. The CDR3 loop spans 14 amino acids. CDR1 ENHRY and CDR2 SYGVKD come from the germline V gene. Losses at the gene ends were 2 bases for V and 7 bases for J; bases not matched to a gene: 5. CDR3 DNA sequence: TGTGCCATCAGTGAGCTTGGGGGGGACAACATTCAGTACTTC. Amino acid sequence: CAISELGGDNIQYF.

This clonotype turned up a few times. This sequence joins TRBV29-1 and TRBJ1-3; D is unresolved. From germline, CDR1 is SQVTM and CDR2 ANQGSEA. Trimming removed 1 base at V and 4 bases at J, with 11 bases between. The CDR3 covers 14 residues. CDR3 DNA sequence: TGCAGCGTTGAAGGCGGCCGCGGGGGAAACACCATATATTTT. This sequence encodes CSVEGGRGGNTIYF.

This clonotype was seen a few times. The chain is built from TRBV12-3 or TRBV12-4 and TRBJ2-3; 9 nucleotides align to TRBD2. With V trimmed by 4 bases and J by 5 bases, 7 bases remained unmatched. There are 15 residues in the CDR3. The CDR3 is CASSYPSGARDTQYF. For the CDR3, the DNA is TGTGCCAGCAGTTACCCTAGCGGGGCTCGAGATACGCAGTATTTT.

This clonotype came up many times. The chain combines TRBV20-1 with TRBJ2-1; TRBD2 aligns across 7 bases. The CDR3 runs to 17 residues. CDR1 DFQATT and CDR2 SNEGSKA come from the germline V gene (reference sequence). The junction had 8 bases not matched to a gene; V was cut back by 0 bases and J by 0 bases. CDR3 sequence: CSARDATSAISYNEQFF. CDR3 sequence (DNA): TGCAGTGCTAGAGATGCCACTAGCGCGATCTCCTACAATGAGCAGTTCTTC.

At least ten counts were recorded for this clonotype. The chain is built from TRBV24-1 and TRBJ2-1; the D gene is possibly TRBD1 (6 bases). The CDR3 has 14 residues. V was clipped by 4 bases and J by 7 bases, with 13 bases between them. Germline V CDR1 and CDR2: KGHDR, SFDVKD. The CDR3 spells CATSEPQGWNEQFF. CDR3 DNA sequence: TGTGCCACCAGTGAGCCCCAGGGGTGGAATGAGCAGTTCTTC.

This clonotype was detected many times. J is TRBJ1-3 and V is TRBV20-1; the D is unclear. CDR3 length equals 14 residues. From germline, CDR1 is DFQATT and CDR2 SNEGSKA (reference sequence). V gave up 7 bases and J gave up 0 bases, with 13 bases separating them. The CDR3: CSVPHTPSGNTIYF. Here the CDR3 DNA reads TGCAGTGTACCACACACCCCCTCTGGAAACACCATATATTTT.

There are many counts of this clonotype. The chain combines TRBV4-3 with TRBJ2-2; D is unresolved. Trimming removed 6 bases at V and 5 bases at J, with 13 bases between. Per germline, CDR1 LGHNA and CDR2 YSLEER. The CDR3 runs 14 residues. The DNA for the CDR3 is TGCGCCAGCAGTCCCGGCCCACGGACCGGGGAGCTGTTTTTT. This codes for CASSPGPRTGELFF.

This clonotype was recorded at least ten times. The chain combines TRBV5-1 with TRBJ1-1; 7 nucleotides agree with TRBD1. V gave up 0 bases and J gave up 1 base; unmatched junction bases: 0. This CDR3 contains 14 residues. The germline V gene encodes CDR1 SGHRS and CDR2 YFSETQ. CDR3 nucleotide sequence: TGCGCCAGCAGCTTGGGGACAGGGAACACTGAAGCTTTCTTT. It translates to CASSLGTGNTEAFF.

This clonotype came up many times. V and J are TRBV28 and TRBJ2-2; 10 nucleotides line up with TRBD2. Trimming took 2 bases from V and 0 from J; bases not matched to a gene: 6. Germline CDR1 reads MDHEN; CDR2 reads SYDVKM. This CDR3 has 18 residues. Here the CDR3 reads CASSLSPAGGPNTGELFF. In nucleotides, the CDR3 is TGTGCCAGCAGTTTAAGCCCAGCGGGAGGGCCGAACACCGGGGAGCTGTTTTTT. Full variable domain (outside the CDR3, taken from reference TRBV28 and TRBJ2-2): DVKVTQSSRYLVKRTGEKVFLECVQDMDHENMFWYRQDPGLGLRLIYFSYDVKMKEKGDIPEGYSVSREKKERFSLILESASTNQTSMYLCASSLSPAGGPNTGELFFGEGSRLTVL.

As to this clonotype: This clone may be a read error of a much larger clone one base away. The chain is built from TRBV5-6 and TRBJ1-1, with unresolved D. Germline V CDR1 and CDR2: SGHDT, YYEEEE. V was trimmed by 2 bases and J by 3 bases, leaving 14 bases between them. CDR3 size: 15 residues. The CDR3 DNA sequence: TGTGCCAGCAGCTTCCTGACCAGGTGGGACACTGAAGCTTTCTTT. This translates into CASSFLTRWDTEAFF.

This chain connects TRBV7-9 to TRBJ1-4; unclear D gene. Trimming stripped 5 bases from V and 8 bases from J, with 24 bases between. Germline assignment: CDR1 SEHNR and CDR2 FQNEAQ (reference sequence). The CDR3 consists of 17 residues. The CDR3: CASSVDDRASPQEKLFF. The CDR3 bases are TGTGCCAGCAGCGTAGATGACCGGGCCTCCCCTCAAGAAAAACTGTTTTTT.

This clonotype was found many times. The chain has TRBV6-2 or TRBV6-3 and TRBJ2-7; 7 bases agree with TRBD2. CDR1 and CDR2 (germline): MNHEY, SVGEGT. The CDR3 contains 14 residues. The ends lost 5 bases at V and 4 bases at J; junction bases unmatched: 8. The CDR3 coding sequence is TGTGCCAGCAGTCCAACCTACGGGAGGTACGAGCAGTACTTC. Its protein product is CASSPTYGRYEQYF.

This clonotype was picked up many times. The chain is built from TRBV28 and TRBJ2-3, with 10 positions matching TRBD2. CDR1 is MDHEN and CDR2 is SYDVKM in the germline V gene. The trim removed 5 bases at V and 2 bases at J, leaving 4 bases unmatched. This CDR3 is built from 15 residues. The CDR3 bases are TGTGCCAGCAGTCTACTAGCGGGGAACACAGATACGCAGTATTTT. It codes for CASSLLAGNTDTQYF.

This clonotype has a handful of counts. The chain couples TRBV30 to TRBJ2-5; D not certain. V lost 0 bases, J lost 1 base, and 12 bases lay in between. Germline assignment: CDR1 GTSNPN and CDR2 SVGIG (reference sequence). The CDR3 runs to 15 residues. The CDR3 DNA reads TGTGCCTGGAGTGTACTTGGTTTGGTCCAAGAGACCCAGTACTTC. This encodes CAWSVLGLVQETQYF.

In its sample, this clonotype was seen many times. The V call is TRBV29-1, the J call TRBJ1-1, with D possibly being TRBD1 (6 bases). Germline assignment: CDR1 SQVTM and CDR2 ANQGSEA. V dropped 7 bases and J dropped 3 bases, with 12 bases sitting between them. This CDR3 contains 12 residues. CDR3 DNA sequence: TGCAGCGCTGGGGGGCTGGACACTGAAGCTTTCTTT. Amino acids: CSAGGLDTEAFF. The full variable domain, rest sourced from reference TRBV29-1 and TRBJ1-1, is SAVISQKPSRDICQRGTSLTIQCQVDSQVTMMFWYRQQPGQSLTLIATANQGSEATYESGFVIDKFPISRPNLTFSTLTVSNMSPEDSSIYLCSAGGLDTEAFFGQGTRLTVV.

This clonotype was found a few times. The rearrangement uses TRBV20-1 and TRBJ1-1; 8 bases agree with TRBD1. Trimming removed 3 bases from V and 4 bases from J; junction bases left unmatched: 4. Germline V gene sequence: CDR1 DFQATT, CDR2 SNEGSKA (reference sequence). The CDR3 runs 13 residues. The CDR3 bases are TGCAGTGCTAGGGAGGGGACAGGCACTGAAGCTTTCTTT. Translation: CSAREGTGTEAFF.